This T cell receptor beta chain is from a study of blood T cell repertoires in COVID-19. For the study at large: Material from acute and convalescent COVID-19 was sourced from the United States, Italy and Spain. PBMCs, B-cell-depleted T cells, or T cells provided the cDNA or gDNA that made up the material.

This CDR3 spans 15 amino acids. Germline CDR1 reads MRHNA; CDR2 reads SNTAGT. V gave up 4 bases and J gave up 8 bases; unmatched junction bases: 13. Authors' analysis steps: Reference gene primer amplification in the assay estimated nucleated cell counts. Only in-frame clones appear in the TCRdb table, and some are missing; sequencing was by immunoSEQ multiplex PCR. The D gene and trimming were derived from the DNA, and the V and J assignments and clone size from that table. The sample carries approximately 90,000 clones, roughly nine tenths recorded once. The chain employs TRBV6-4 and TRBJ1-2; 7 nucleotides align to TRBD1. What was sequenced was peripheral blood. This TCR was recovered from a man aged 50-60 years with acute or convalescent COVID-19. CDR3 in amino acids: CASSALKGGDGGYTF. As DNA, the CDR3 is TGTGCCAGCAGTGCCCTAAAAGGGGGCGACGGCGGCTACACCTTC.